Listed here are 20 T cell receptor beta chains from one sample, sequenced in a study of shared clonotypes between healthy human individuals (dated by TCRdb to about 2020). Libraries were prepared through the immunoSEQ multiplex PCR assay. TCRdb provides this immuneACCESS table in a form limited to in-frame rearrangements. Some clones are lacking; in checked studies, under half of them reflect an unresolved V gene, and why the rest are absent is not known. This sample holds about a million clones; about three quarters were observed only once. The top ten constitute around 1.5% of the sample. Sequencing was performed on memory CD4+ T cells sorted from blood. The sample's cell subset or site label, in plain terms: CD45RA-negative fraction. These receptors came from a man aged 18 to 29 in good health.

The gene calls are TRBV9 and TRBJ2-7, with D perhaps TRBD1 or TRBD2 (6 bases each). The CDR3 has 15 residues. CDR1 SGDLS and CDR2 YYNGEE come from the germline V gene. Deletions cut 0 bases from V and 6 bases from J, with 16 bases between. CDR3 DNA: TGTGCCAGCAGCGTAGAAGGGGGGCGCGTTTCCGAGCAGTACTTC. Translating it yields CASSVEGGRVSEQYF.

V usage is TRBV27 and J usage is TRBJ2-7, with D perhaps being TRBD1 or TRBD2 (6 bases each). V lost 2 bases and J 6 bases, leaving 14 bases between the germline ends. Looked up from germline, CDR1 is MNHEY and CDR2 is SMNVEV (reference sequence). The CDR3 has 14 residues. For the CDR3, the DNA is TGTGCCAGCAGTTTACGGGGGCTGACGGGCGAGCAGTACTTC. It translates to CASSLRGLTGEQYF.

The CDR3 protein is CAISEGTSGRTGELFF. In nucleotides, the CDR3 is TGTGCCATCAGTGAGGGGACTAGCGGGCGCACCGGGGAGCTGTTTTTT. This rearrangement joins TRBV10-3 to TRBJ2-2; 12 nucleotides match TRBD2. Germline V gene lookup returns CDR1 ENHRY and CDR2 SYGVKD. The CDR3 length is 16 residues. The junction had 2 bases not matched to a gene; V was cut back by 2 bases and J by 4 bases.

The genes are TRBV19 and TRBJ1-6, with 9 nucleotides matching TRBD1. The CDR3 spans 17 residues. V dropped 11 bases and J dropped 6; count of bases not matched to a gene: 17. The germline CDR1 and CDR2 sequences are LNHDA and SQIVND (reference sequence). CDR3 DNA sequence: TGTGCCTCATCATCATACAGGGGGCATTCACGTAATTCACCCCTCCACTTT. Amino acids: CASSSYRGHSRNSPLHF.

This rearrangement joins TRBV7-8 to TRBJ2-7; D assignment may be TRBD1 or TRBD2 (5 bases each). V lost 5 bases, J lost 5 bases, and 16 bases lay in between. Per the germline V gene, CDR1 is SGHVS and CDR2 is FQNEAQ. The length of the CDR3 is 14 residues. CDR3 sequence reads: CASSIAGAQNEQYF. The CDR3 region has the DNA TGTGCCAGCAGCATCGCCGGGGCTCAAAACGAGCAGTACTTC.

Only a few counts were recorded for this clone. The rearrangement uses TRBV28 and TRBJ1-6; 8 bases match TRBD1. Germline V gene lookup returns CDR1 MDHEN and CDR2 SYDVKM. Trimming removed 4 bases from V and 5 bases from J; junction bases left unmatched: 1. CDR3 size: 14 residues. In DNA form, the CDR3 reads TGTGCCAGCAGTTGGACAGGGAATAATTCACCCCTCCACTTT. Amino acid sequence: CASSWTGNNSPLHF.

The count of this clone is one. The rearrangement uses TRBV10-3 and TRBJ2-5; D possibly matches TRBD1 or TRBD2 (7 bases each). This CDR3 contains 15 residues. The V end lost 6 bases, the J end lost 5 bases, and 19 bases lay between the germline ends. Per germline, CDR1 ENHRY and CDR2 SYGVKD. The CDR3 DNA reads TGTGCCATCAGCTCGGGAGGCCAGGACAGGGAGACCCAGTACTTC. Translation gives CAISSGGQDRETQYF.

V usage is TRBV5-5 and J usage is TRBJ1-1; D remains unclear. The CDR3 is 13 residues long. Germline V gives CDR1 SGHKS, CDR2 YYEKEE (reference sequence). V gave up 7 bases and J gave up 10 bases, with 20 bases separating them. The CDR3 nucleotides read TGTGCCAGCCAAGAGGCCGGGCAATCGGGAGCTTTCTTT. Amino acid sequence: CASQEAGQSGAFF.

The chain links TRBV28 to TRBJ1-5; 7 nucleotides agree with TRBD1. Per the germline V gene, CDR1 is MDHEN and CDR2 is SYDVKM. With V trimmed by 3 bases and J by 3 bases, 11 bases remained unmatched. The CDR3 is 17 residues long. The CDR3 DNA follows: TGTGCCAGCAGTTTCGGACAGGCCGATAGTTCCAATCAGCCCCAGCATTTT. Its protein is CASSFGQADSSNQPQHF.

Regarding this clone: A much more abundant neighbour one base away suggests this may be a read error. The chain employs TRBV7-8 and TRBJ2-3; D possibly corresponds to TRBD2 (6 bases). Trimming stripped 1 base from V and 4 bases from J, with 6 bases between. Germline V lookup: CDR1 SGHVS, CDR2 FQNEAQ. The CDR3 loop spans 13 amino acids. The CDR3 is CASSLGGADTQYF. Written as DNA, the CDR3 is TGTGCCAGCAGCTTAGGGGGGGCAGATACGCAGTATTTT.

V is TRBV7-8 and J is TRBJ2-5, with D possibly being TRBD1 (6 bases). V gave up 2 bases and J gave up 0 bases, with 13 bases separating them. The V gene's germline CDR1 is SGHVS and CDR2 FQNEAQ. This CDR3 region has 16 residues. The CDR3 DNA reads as TGTGCCAGCAGCTTACAGGGGACCCTGTACCAAGAGACCCAGTACTTC. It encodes CASSLQGTLYQETQYF.

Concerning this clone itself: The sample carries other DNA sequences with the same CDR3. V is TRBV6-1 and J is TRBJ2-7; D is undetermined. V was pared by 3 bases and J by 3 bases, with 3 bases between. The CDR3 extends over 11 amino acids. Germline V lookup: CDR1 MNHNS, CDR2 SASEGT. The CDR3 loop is CASSDYYEQYF. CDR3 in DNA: TGTGCCAGCAGTGACTACTACGAGCAGTACTTC.

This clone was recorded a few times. In DNA form, the CDR3 reads TGTGCCAGCAGCCCCGGACAGGGGGCGATGTTTGAGACCCAGTACTTC. Translating it yields CASSPGQGAMFETQYF. This chain uses TRBV5-4 with TRBJ2-5, with TRBD1 identical over 11 bases. Trimming at V came to 4 bases and at J to 5 bases, leaving 10 bases not matched to a gene. CDR3 length: 16 amino acids. Germline V gives CDR1 SGHNT, CDR2 YYREEE (reference sequence).

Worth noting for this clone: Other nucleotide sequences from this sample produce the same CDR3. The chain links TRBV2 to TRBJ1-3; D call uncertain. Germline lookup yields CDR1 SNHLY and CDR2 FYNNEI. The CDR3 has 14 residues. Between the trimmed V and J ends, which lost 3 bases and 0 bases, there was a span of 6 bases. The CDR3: CASSEGISGNTIYF. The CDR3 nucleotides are TGTGCCAGCAGTGAGGGGATCTCTGGAAACACCATATATTTT.

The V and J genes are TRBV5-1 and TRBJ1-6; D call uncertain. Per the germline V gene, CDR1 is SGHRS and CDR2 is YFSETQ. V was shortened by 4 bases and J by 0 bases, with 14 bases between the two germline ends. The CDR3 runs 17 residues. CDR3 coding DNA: TGCGCCAGCAGCCCGACCTCCCTGAGCTCCTATAATTCACCCCTCCACTTT. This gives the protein CASSPTSLSSYNSPLHF.

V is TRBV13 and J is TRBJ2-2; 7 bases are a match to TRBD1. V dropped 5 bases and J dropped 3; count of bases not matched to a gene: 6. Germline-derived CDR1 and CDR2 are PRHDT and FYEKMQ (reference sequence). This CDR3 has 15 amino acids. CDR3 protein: CASSLRDRDTGELFF. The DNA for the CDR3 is TGTGCCAGCAGCCTCCGGGACAGAGACACCGGGGAGCTGTTTTTT. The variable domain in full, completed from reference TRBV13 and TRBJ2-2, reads AAGVIQSPRHLIKEKRETATLKCYPIPRHDTVYWYQQGPGQDPQFLISFYEKMQSDKGSIPDRFSAQQFSDYHSELNMSSLELGDSALYFCASSLRDRDTGELFFGEGSRLTVL.

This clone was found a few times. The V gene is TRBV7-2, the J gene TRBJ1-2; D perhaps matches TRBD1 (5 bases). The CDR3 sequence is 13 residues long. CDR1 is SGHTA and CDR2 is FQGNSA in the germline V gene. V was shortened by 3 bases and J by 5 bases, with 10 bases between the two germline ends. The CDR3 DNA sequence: TGTGCCAGCAGCTTTCGGGGGAATTATGGCTACACCTTC. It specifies CASSFRGNYGYTF.

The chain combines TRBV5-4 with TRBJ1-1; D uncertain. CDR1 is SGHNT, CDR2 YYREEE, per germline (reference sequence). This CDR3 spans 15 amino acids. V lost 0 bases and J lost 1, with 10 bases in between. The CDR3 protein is CASSLAPGSNTEAFF. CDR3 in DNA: TGTGCCAGCAGCTTGGCTCCGGGATCGAACACTGAAGCTTTCTTT. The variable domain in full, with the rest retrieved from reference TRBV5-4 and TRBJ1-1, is ETGVTQSPTHLIKTRGQQVTLRCSSQSGHNTVSWYQQALGQGPQFIFQYYREEENGRGNFPPRFSGLQFPNYSSELNVNALELDDSALYLCASSLAPGSNTEAFFGQGTRLTVV.

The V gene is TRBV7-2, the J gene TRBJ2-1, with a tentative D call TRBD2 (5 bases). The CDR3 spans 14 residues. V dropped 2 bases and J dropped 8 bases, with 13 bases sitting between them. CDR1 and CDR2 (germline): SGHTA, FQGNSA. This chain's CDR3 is CASSLRALADEQFF. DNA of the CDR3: TGTGCCAGCAGCTTAAGGGCCCTAGCAGATGAGCAGTTCTTC.

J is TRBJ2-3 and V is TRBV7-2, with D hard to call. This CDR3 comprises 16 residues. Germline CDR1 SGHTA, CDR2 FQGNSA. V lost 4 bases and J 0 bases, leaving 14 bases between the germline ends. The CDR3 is CASSSQASGSTDTQYF. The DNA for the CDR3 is TGTGCCAGCAGCTCCCAAGCTAGTGGTAGCACAGATACGCAGTATTTT.